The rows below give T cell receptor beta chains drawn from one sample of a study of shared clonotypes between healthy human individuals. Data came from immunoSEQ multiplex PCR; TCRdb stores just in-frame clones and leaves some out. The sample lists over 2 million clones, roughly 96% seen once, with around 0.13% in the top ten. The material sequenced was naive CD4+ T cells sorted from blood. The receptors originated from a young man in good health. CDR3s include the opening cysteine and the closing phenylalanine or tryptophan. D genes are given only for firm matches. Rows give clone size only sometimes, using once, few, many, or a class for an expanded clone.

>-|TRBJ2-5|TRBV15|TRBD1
TGTGCCACCAGCAGAGGGGGACAGGGTGGAGAGACCCAGTACTTC
CATSRGGQGGETQYF
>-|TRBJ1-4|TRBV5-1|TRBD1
TGCGCCAGCAGCCCAGACCGGGACAGAGGTGAAAAACTGTTTTTT
CASSPDRDRGEKLFF
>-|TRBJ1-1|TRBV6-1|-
TGTGCCAGCAGTGCCGGGGGGACGACTGAAGCTTTCTTT
CASSAGGTTEAFF
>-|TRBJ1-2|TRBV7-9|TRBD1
TGTGCCAGCAGCCGATCGGGGACAGCGCATATTAACTATGGCTACACCTTC
CASSRSGTAHINYGYTF
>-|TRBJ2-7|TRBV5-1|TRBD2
TGCGCCAGCAGCTTGGCCGTAGGACTAGCGGGGGGGCAGTACTTC
CASSLAVGLAGGQYF
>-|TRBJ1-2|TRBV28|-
TGTGCCAGCAGCAGGAGGAGGGACACTGGAGGTGGCTACACCTTC
CASSRRRDTGGGYTF
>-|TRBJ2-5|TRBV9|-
TGTGCCAGCAGTCTTTCGACTCGCAGAGAGACCCAGTACTTC
CASSLSTRRETQYF
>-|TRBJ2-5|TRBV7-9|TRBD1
TGTGCCAGCAGTCAGACAGGGGCCGTTGGCGAGACCCAGTACTTC
CASSQTGAVGETQYF
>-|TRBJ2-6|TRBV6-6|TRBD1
TGTGCCAGCAGCGCCCGGGACAGGCTAAGAGACGTCCTGACTTTC
CASSARDRLRDVLTF
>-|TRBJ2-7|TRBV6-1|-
TGTGCCAGCAGTGAAGGCCTGGCAGTTTCCTACGAGCAGTACTTC
CASSEGLAVSYEQYF
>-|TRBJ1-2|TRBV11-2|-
TGTGCCAGCAGCCAAGGACAGAACTATGGCTACACCTTC
CASSQGQNYGYTF
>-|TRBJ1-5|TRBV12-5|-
TGTGCTAGTGGTTTGAACAGAAATCAGCCCCAGCATTTT
CASGLNRNQPQHF
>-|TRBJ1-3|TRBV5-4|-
TGTGCCAGCAGCTTGGGAGGGGGGTCTGGAAACACCATATATTTT
CASSLGGGSGNTIYF
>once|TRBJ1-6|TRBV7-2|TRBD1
TGTGCCAGCAGTGGGACAGGGGGCTCGTATAATTCACCCCTCCACTTT
CASSGTGGSYNSPLHF
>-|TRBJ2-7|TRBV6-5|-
TGTGCCAGCAGCCCCTTGGTAGGGGCCTACGAGCAGTACTTC
CASSPLVGAYEQYF
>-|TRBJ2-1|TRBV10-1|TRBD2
TGCGCCAGCAGTGCCCAACTAGCGGGAGGAGTGTTCTTC
CASSAQLAGGVFF
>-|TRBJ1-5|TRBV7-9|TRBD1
TGTGCCAGCAGCCCGTCCGGACAGGTCAATCAGCCCCAGCATTTT
CASSPSGQVNQPQHF
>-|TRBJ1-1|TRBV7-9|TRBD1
TGTGCCAGCAGCTTATTACAGGGGGTTAATCCAGCTGGGGAAGCTTTCTTT
CASSLLQGVNPAGEAFF
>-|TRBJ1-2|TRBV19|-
TGTGCCAGTGAGGGTATCGGGTTAGGTTTAAACGGCTACACCTTC
CASEGIGLGLNGYTF
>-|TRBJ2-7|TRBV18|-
TGTGCCAGCTCCGGGAGCTCCTACGAGCAGTACTTC
CASSGSSYEQYF
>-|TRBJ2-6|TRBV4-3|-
TGCGCCAGCAGCCGGAAGACAGGCCCCTCTGGGGCCAACGTCCTGACTTTC
CASSRKTGPSGANVLTF
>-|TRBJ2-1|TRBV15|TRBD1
TGTGCCACCAGCTTAACTTTGCCGGGACAGAGCTCCTACAATGAGCAGTTCTTC
CATSLTLPGQSSYNEQFF
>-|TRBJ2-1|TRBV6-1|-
TGTGCCAGCAGTGCCCTACAAGCGGGTATCACCAATGAGCAGTTCTTC
CASSALQAGITNEQFF
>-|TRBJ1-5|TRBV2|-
TGTGCCAGCAGCGAGACGGATCAGCCCCAGCATTTT
CASSETDQPQHF
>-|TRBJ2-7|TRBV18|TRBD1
TGTGCCAGCTCACCGGACAGGGTGTCCTACGAGCAGTACTTC
CASSPDRVSYEQYF
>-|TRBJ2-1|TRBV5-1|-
TGCGCCAGCAGCGAGACAGGAAACAATGAGCAGTTCTTC
CASSETGNNEQFF
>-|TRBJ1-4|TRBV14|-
TGTGCCAGCAGCCAAGCATTTAATGAAAAACTGTTTTTT
CASSQAFNEKLFF
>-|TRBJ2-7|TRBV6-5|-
TGTGCCAGCAGTTTGGCCAGCGTACCCTACGAGCAGTACTTC
CASSLASVPYEQYF
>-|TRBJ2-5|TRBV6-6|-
TGTGCCAGCAGTGCTGGGCAGGGGACATTCCAAGAGACCCAGTACTTC
CASSAGQGTFQETQYF